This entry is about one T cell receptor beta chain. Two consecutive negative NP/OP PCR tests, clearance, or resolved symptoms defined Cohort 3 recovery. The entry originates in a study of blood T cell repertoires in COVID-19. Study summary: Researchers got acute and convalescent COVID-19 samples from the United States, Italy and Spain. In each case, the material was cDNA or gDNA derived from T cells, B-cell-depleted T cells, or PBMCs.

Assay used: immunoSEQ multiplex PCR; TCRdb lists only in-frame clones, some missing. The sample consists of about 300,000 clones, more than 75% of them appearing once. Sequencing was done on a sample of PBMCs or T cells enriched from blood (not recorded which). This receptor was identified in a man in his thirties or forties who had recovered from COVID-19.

The CDR3 reads CASTMGGSELFF. In nucleotides, the CDR3 is TGCGCCAGCACTATGGGGGGGTCTGAGCTGTTTTTT. The chain combines TRBV5-1 with TRBJ2-2; 7 positions match TRBD2. This CDR3 has 12 amino acids. The V segment lost 6 bases and the J segment 11 bases; nucleotides outside the gene matches: 7. In germline, CDR1 is SGHRS, CDR2 YFSETQ.